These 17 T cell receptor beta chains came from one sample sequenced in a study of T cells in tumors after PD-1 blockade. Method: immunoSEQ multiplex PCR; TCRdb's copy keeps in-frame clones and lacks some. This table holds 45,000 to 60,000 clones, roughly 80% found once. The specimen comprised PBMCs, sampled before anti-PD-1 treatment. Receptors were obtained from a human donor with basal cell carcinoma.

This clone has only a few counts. The CDR3 protein is CASSSRQGARSETQYF. The CDR3 nucleotides read TGTGCCAGCAGCTCGCGACAGGGGGCGCGAAGTGAGACCCAGTACTTC. The genes are TRBV7-9 and TRBJ2-5, with 10 bases fitting TRBD1. This CDR3 is built from 16 residues. From germline, CDR1 is SEHNR and CDR2 FQNEAQ (reference sequence). V lost 4 bases, J lost 5 bases, and 10 bases stayed unmatched.

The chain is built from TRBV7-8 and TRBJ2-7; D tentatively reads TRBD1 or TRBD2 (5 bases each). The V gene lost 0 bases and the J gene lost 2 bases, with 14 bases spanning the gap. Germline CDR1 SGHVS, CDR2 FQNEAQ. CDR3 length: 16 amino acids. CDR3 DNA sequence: TGTGCCAGCAGCTTAGCGGCGGCCGGGACGGCCTACGAGCAGTACTTC. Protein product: CASSLAAAGTAYEQYF.

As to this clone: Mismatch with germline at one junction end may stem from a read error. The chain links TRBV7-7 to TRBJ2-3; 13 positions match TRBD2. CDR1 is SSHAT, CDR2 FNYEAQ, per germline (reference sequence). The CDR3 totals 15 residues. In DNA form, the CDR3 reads TGTGCTAGCAGCCCAGGACTAGCGGGGGCAGATACGCAGTATTTT. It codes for CASSPGLAGADTQYF.

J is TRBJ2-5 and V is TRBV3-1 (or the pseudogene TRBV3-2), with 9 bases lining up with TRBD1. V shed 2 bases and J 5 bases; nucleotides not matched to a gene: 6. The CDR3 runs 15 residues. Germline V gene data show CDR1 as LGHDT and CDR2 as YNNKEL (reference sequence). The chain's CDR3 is CASSQQTGGYETQYF. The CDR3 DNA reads TGTGCCAGCAGCCAACAAACAGGGGGCTACGAGACCCAGTACTTC.

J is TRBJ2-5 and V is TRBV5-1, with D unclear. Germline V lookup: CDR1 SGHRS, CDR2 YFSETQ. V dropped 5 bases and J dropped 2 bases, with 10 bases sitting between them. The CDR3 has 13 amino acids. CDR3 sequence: CASRAMDQETQYF. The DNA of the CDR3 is TGCGCCAGCAGGGCCATGGATCAAGAGACCCAGTACTTC. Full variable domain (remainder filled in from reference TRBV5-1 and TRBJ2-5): KAGVTQTPRYLIKTRGQQVTLSCSPISGHRSVSWYQQTPGQGLQFLFEYFSETQRNKGNFPGRFSGRQFSNSRSEMNVSTLELGDSALYLCASRAMDQETQYFGPGTRLLVL.

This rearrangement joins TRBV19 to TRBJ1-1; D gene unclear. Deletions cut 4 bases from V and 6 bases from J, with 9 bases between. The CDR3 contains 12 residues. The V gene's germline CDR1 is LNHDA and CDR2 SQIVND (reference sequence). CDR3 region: CASSKREPEAFF. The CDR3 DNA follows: TGTGCCAGTAGTAAACGAGAACCTGAAGCTTTCTTT.

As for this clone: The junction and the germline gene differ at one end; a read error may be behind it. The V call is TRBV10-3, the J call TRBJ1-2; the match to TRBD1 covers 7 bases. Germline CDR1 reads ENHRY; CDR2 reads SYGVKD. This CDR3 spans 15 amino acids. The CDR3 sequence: CAISFNRGINDGYTF. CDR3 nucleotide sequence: TGTGCCATCAGTTTCAACAGGGGAATTAACGATGGCTACACCTTC.

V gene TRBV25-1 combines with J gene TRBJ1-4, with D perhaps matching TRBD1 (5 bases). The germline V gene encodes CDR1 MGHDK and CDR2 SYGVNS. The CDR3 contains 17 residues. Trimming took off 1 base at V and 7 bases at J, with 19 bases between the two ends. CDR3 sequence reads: CASSESHRMSVGEKLFF. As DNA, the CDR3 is TGTGCCAGCAGTGAATCCCACAGGATGTCGGTGGGTGAAAAACTGTTTTTT.

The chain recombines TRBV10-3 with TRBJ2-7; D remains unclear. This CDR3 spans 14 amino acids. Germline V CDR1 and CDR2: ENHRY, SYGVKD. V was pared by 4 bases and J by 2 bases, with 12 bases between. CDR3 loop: CAISGQQPTYEQYF. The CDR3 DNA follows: TGTGCCATCAGTGGTCAACAGCCGACCTACGAGCAGTACTTC.

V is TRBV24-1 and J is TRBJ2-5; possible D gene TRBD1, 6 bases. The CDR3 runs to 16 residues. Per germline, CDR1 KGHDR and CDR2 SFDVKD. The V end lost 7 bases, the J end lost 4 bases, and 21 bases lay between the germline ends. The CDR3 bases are TGTGCCACCAGAGTGTTCAAAACAGGGTTAGGAGAGACCCAGTACTTC. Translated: CATRVFKTGLGETQYF.

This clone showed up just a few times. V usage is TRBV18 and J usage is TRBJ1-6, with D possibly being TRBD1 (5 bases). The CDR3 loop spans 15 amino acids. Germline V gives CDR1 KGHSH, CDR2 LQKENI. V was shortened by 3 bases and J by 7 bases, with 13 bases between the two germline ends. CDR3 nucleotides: TGTGCCAGCTCACCGGGGGTCAGAAACAATTCACCCCTCCACTTT. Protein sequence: CASSPGVRNNSPLHF. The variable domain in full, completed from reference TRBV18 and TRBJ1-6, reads NAGVMQNPRHLVRRRGQEARLRCSPMKGHSHVYWYRQLPEEGLKFMVYLQKENIIDESGMPKERFSAEFPKEGPSILRIQQVVRGDSAAYFCASSPGVRNNSPLHFGNGTRLTVT.

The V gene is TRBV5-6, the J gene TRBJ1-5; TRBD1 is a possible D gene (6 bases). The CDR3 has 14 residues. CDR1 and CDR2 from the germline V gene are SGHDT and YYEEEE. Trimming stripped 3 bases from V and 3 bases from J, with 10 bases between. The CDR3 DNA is TGTGCCAGCAGCTGGAGGGACAACAATCAGCCCCAGCATTTT. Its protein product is CASSWRDNNQPQHF.

The CDR3 here is CASSLETGGVSGYTF. The CDR3 nucleotides read TGTGCCAGCTCACTGGAGACAGGAGGGGTAAGCGGCTACACCTTC. The V and J genes are TRBV18 and TRBJ1-2; D may be TRBD1 (6 bases). CDR1 and CDR2 from the germline V gene are KGHSH and LQKENI. This CDR3 has 15 amino acids. The V end was cut by 4 bases, the J end by 8 bases, with 20 bases between.

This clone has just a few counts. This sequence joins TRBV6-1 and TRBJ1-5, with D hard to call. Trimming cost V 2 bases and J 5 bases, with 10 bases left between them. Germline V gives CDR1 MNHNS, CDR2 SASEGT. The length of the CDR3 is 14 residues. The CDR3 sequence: CASSELGSHQPQHF. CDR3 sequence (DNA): TGTGCCAGCAGTGAATTAGGATCCCATCAGCCCCAGCATTTT.

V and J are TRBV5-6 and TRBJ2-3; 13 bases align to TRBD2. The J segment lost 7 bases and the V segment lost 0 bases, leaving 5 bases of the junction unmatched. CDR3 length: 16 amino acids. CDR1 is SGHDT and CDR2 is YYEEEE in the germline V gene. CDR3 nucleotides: TGTGCCAGCAGCTTGGAACTAGCGGGGGGGCGATATACGCAGTATTTT. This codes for CASSLELAGGRYTQYF.

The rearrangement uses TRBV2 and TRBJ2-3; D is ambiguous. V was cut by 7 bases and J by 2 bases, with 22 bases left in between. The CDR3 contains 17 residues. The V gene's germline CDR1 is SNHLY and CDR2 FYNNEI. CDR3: CASNLSERRTSTDTQYF. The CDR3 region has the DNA TGTGCCAGCAATCTTTCTGAGAGACGGACGTCCACAGATACGCAGTATTTT.

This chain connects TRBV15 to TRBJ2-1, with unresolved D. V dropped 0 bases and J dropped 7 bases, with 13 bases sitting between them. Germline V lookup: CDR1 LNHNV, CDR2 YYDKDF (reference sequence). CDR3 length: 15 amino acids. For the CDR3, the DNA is TGTGCCACCAGCAGAGAATGGTCGGTGCGAAATGAGCAGTTCTTC. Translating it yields CATSREWSVRNEQFF.